This T cell receptor beta chain was sequenced for a study of cytomegalovirus exposure and HLA in healthy donors. Study background: Inside one of the first data releases sat some 93 million unique TCRs taken from HLA-typed donors. General study results and limits: Presence/absence results assume similar sequencing depth per donor, which may not hold. V- and J-gene trimming of TCR beta was linked (in a later analysis) to a missense DCLRE1C variant. Being productive about 87% or about 30% of the time was typical of most TCR beta V segments in an earlier analysis.

With 60 Vbeta and 13 Jbeta primers, the PCR was carried out. The protocol was immunoSEQ multiplex PCR, while the TCRdb copy is restricted to in-frame clones and leaves out a portion. The sample records roughly 73,000 clones, approximately 84% being singletons. With respect to this clone: Its target is not known.

V was clipped by 8 bases and J by 7 bases, with 24 bases between them. Germline V CDR1 and CDR2: MNHEY, SMNVEV (reference sequence). This CDR3 has 15 residues. The genes are TRBV27 and TRBJ2-7; D is possibly TRBD2 (6 bases). Sequenced input: PBMCs. This receptor was taken from a woman aged 45-65 years in good health and CMV-seronegative. As DNA, the CDR3 is TGTGCCAGCGGCCTGACGGGACTCCCCAACGCGGAGCAGTACTTC. It is translated as CASGLTGLPNAEQYF.